The subject of this entry is one T cell receptor (beta chain). PCR primers comprised 60 Vbeta and 13 Jbeta primers. Sequenced by immunoSEQ multiplex PCR; TCRdb stores in-frame clones only, minus some. The sample records some 250,000 clones, roughly 82% being singletons. The data were taken from a study of cytomegalovirus exposure and HLA in healthy donors. V lost 4 bases and J lost 7, with 17 bases in between. Germline V gene sequence: CDR1 SGHKS, CDR2 YYEKEE (reference sequence). The CDR3 runs to 14 residues. The sample was PBMCs. The clonotype was recovered from a woman in her forties in good health and CMV-seropositive. This chain uses TRBV5-5 with TRBJ2-5; TRBD2 might be the D (6 bases). The CDR3 DNA is TGTGCCAGCAGCCAAATGGAGGGTATAGTGACCCAGTACTTC. Translating it yields CASSQMEGIVTQYF.